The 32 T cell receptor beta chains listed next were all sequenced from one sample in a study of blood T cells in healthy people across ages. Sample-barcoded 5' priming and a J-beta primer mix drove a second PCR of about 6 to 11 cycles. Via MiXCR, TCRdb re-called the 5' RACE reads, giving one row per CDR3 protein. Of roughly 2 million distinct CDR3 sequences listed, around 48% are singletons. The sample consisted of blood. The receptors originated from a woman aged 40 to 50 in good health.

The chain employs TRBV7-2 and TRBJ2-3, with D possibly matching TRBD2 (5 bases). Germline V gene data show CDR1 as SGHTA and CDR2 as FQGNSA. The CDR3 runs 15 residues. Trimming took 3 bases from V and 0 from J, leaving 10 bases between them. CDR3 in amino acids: CASSFVRDSTDTQYF. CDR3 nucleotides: TGTGCCAGCAGCTTCGTCCGGGATAGCACAGATACGCAGTATTTT. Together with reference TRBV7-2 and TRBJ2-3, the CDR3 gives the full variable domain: GAGVSQSPSNKVTEKGKDVELRCDPISGHTALYWYRQSLGQGLEFLIYFQGNSAPDKSGLPSDRFSAERTGGSVSTLTIQRTQQEDSAVYLCASSFVRDSTDTQYFGPGTRLTVL.

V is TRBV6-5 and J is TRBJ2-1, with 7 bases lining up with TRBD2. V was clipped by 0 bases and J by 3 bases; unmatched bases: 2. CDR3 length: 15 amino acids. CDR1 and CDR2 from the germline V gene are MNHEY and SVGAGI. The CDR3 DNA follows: TGTGCCAGCAGTTACTCTGGGGGGGTCTACAATGAGCAGTTCTTC. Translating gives CASSYSGGVYNEQFF.

The DNA for the CDR3 is TGCAGTGCCTCAGGGACAGACCCCTACGAGCAGTACTTC. Translated: CSASGTDPYEQYF. V gene TRBV20-1 combines with J gene TRBJ2-1, with 7 bases identical to TRBD1. Matching the DNA end better, TRBJ2-7 makes the J call doubtful. The CDR3 is made up of 13 amino acids. CDR1 and CDR2 (germline): DFQATT, SNEGSKA (reference sequence).

CDR3 amino acids: CASSSRGRGTSTDTQYF. CDR3 bases: TGTGCCAGCAGTTCGCGGGGTCGGGGGACTAGCACAGATACGCAGTATTTT. This chain links TRBV27 with TRBJ2-3; perhaps TRBD2 as D (6 bases). Trimming removed 4 bases at V and 0 bases at J, with 17 bases between. This CDR3 has 17 amino acids. Germline V gives CDR1 MNHEY, CDR2 SMNVEV (reference sequence).

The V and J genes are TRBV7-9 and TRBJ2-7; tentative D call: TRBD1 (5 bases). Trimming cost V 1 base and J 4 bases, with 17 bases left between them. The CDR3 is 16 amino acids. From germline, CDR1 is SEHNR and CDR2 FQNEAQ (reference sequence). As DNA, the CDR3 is TGTGCCAGCAGCTTAGGGGTGTGCAGGGAACTATACGAGCAGTACTTC. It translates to CASSLGVCRELYEQYF. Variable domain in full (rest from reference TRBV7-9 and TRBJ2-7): DTGVSQNPRHKITKRGQNVTFRCDPISEHNRLYWYRQTLGQGPEFLTYFQNEAQLEKSRLLSDRFSAERPKGSFSTLEIQRTEQGDSAMYLCASSLGVCRELYEQYFGPGTRLTVT.

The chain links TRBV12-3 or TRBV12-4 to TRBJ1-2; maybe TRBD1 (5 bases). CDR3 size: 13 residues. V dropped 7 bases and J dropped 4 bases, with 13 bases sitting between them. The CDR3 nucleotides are TGTGCCAGCAAAGGGGACGGCATCTATGGCTACACCTTC. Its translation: CASKGDGIYGYTF.

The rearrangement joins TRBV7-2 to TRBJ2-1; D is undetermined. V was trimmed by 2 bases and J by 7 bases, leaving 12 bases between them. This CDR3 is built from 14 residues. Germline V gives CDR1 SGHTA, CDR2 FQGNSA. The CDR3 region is CASSLSRAWNEQFF. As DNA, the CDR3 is TGTGCCAGCAGCTTAAGCCGGGCATGGAATGAGCAGTTCTTC.

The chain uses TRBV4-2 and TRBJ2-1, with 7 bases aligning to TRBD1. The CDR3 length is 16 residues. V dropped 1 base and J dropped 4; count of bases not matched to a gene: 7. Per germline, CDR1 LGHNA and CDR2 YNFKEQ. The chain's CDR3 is CASSQGTGTEYNEQFF. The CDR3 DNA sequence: TGTGCCAGCAGCCAAGGAACCGGGACAGAATACAATGAGCAGTTCTTC.

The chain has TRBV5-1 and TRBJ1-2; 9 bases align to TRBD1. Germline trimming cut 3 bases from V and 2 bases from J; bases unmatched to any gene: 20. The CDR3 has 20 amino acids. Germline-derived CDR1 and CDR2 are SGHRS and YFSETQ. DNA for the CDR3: TGCGCCAGCAGCTCACGGAAACAGGGGGCCACCAACAACCTGAACTATGGCTACACCTTC. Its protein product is CASSSRKQGATNNLNYGYTF.

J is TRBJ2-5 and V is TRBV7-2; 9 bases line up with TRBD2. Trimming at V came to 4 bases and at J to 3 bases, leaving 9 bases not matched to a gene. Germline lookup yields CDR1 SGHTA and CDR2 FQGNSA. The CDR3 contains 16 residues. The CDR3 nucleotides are TGTGCCAGCAGCTCCCGGATAGCGGGGGCAAAAGAGACCCAGTACTTC. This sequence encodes CASSSRIAGAKETQYF.

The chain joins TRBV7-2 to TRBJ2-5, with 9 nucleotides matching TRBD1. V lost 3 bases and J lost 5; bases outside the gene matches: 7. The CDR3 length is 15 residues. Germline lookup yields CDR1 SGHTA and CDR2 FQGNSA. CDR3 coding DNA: TGTGCCAGCAGCTTCAGTGGGGACAGGGTTGAGACCCAGTACTTC. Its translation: CASSFSGDRVETQYF. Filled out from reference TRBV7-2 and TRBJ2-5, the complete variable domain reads GAGVSQSPSNKVTEKGKDVELRCDPISGHTALYWYRQSLGQGLEFLIYFQGNSAPDKSGLPSDRFSAERTGGSVSTLTIQRTQQEDSAVYLCASSFSGDRVETQYFGPGTRLLVL.

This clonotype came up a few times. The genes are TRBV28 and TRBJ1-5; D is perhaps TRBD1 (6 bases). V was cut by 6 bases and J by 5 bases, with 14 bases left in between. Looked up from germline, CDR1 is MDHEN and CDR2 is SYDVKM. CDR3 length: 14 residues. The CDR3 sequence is CASSRQGSHQPQHF. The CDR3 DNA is TGTGCCAGCAGCCGTCAGGGGAGCCATCAGCCCCAGCATTTT.

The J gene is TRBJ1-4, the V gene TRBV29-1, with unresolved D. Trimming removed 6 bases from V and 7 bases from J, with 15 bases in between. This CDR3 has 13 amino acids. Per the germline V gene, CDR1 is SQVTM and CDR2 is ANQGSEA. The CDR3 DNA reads TGCAGCGTCCTGGTGGGGAGTACTGAAAAACTGTTTTTT. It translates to CSVLVGSTEKLFF.

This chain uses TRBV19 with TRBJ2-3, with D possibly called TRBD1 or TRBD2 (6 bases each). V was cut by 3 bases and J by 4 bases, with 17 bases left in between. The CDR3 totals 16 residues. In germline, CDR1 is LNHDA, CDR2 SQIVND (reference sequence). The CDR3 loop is CASSIKGGCCPDTQYF. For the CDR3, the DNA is TGTGCCAGTAGTATTAAAGGGGGGTGTTGCCCAGATACGCAGTATTTT.

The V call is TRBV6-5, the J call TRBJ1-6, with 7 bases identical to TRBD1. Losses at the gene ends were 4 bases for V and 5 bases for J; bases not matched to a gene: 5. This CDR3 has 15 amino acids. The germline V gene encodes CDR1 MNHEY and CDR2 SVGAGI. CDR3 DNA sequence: TGTGCCAGCAGTTCCACGGACAGGAATAATTCACCCCTCCACTTT. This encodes CASSSTDRNNSPLHF.

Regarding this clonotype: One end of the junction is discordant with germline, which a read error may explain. The DNA of the CDR3 is TGTGCCAGCAGCGTAGCGGCGAAGACCCAGTACTTC. Translating gives CASSVAAKTQYF. V usage is TRBV7-2 and J usage is TRBJ2-7, with D perhaps matching TRBD2 (6 bases). The tail of the sequence fits TRBJ2-5 better, so the J call may be wrong. The CDR3 runs to 12 residues. Germline V gene data show CDR1 as SGHTA and CDR2 as FQGNSA.

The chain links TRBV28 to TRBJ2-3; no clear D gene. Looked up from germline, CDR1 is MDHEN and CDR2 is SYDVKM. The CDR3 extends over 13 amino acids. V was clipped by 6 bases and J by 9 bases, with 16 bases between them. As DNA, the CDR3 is TGTGCCAGCAGCCCGAATCCGATGGAGACGCAGTATTTT. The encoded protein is CASSPNPMETQYF.

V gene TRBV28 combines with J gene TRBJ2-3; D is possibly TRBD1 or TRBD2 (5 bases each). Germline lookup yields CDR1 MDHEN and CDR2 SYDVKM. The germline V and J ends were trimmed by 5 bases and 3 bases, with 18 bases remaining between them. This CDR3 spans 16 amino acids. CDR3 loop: CASSPAGAPDTDTQYF. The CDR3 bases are TGTGCCAGCAGTCCCGCCGGGGCCCCCGATACAGATACGCAGTATTTT.

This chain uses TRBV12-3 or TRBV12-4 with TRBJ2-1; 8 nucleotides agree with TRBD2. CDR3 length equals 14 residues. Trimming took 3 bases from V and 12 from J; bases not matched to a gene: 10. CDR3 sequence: CASSFSSGAGGQFF. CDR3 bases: TGTGCCAGCAGTTTTAGTAGCGGGGCTGGGGGGCAGTTCTTC.

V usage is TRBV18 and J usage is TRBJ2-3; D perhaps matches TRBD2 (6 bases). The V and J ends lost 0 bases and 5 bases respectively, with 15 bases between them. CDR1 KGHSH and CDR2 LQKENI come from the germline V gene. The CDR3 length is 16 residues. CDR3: CASSPPGRLGGDTQYF. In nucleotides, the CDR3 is TGTGCCAGCTCACCACCGGGGAGGCTAGGTGGAGATACGCAGTATTTT.

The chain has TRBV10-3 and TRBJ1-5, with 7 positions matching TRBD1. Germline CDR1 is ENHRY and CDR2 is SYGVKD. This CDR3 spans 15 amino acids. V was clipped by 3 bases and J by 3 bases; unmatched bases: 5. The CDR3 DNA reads TGTGCCATCAGTGACGACAGGGTAATCAATCAGCCCCAGCATTTT. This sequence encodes CAISDDRVINQPQHF.

The CDR3 DNA is TGTGCCAGCAGCATCACAGGCGTCGGAGCCAATGAGCAGTTCTTC. It encodes CASSITGVGANEQFF. This chain uses TRBV6-2 or TRBV6-3 with TRBJ2-1; TRBD1 might be the D (5 bases). In germline, CDR1 is MNHEY, CDR2 SVGEGT. V was trimmed by 6 bases and J by 6 bases, leaving 18 bases between them. CDR3 length: 15 amino acids.

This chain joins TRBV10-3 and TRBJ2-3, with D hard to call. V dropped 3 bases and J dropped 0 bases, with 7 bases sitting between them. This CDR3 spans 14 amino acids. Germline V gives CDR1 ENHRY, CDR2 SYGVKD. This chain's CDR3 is CAISDSSSTDTQYF. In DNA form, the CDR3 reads TGTGCCATCAGTGACTCAAGCAGCACAGATACGCAGTATTTT.

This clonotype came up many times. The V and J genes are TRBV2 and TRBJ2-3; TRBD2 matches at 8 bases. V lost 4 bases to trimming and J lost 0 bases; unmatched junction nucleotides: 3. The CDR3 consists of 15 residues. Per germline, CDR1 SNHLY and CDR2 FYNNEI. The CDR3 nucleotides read TGTGCCAGCAGTGCCCTAGCGGGTAGCACAGATACGCAGTATTTT. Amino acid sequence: CASSALAGSTDTQYF. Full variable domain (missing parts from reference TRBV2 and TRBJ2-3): EPEVTQTPSHQVTQMGQEVILRCVPISNHLYFYWYRQILGQKVEFLVSFYNNEISEKSEIFDDQFSVERPDGSNFTLKIRSTKLEDSAMYFCASSALAGSTDTQYFGPGTRLTVL.

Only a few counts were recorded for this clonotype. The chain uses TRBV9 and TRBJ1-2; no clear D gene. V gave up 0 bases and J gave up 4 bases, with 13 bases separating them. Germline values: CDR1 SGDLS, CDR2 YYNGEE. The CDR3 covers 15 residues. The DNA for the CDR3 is TGTGCCAGCAGCGTAGCAGTCCAACAGCCCTATGGCTACACCTTC. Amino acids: CASSVAVQQPYGYTF. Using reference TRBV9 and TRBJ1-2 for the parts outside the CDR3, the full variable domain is DSGVTQTPKHLITATGQRVTLRCSPRSGDLSVYWYQQSLDQGLQFLIQYYNGEERAKGNILERFSAQQFPDLHSELNLSSLELGDSALYFCASSVAVQQPYGYTFGSGTRLTVV.

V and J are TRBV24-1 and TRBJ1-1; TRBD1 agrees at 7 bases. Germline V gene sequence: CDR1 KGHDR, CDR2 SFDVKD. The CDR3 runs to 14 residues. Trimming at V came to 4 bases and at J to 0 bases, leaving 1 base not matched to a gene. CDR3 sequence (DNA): TGTGCCACCAGTGAGGGGACAGTGAACACTGAAGCTTTCTTT. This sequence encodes CATSEGTVNTEAFF.

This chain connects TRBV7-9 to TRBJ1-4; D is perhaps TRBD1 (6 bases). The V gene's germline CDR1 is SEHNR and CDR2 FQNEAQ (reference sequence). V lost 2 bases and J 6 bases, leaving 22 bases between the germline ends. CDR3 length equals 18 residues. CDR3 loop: CASSLHTSPGELDEKLFF. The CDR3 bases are TGTGCCAGCAGCTTACATACGAGTCCAGGGGAATTGGATGAAAAACTGTTTTTT.

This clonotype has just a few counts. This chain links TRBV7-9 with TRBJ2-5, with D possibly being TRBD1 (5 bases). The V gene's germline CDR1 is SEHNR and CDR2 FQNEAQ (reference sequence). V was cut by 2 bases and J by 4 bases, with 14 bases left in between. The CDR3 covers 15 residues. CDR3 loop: CASSLPQGMAETQYF. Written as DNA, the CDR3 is TGTGCCAGCAGCTTACCCCAGGGCATGGCAGAGACCCAGTACTTC. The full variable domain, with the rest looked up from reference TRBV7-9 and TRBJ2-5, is DTGVSQNPRHKITKRGQNVTFRCDPISEHNRLYWYRQTLGQGPEFLTYFQNEAQLEKSRLLSDRFSAERPKGSFSTLEIQRTEQGDSAMYLCASSLPQGMAETQYFGPGTRLLVL.

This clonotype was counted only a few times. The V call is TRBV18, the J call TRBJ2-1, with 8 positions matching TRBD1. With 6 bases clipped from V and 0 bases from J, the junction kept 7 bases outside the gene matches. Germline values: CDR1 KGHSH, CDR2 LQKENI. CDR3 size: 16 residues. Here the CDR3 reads CASSPTGGSSYNEQFF. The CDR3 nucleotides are TGTGCCAGCTCGCCTACAGGGGGAAGCTCCTACAATGAGCAGTTCTTC. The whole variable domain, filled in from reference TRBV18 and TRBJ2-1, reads NAGVMQNPRHLVRRRGQEARLRCSPMKGHSHVYWYRQLPEEGLKFMVYLQKENIIDESGMPKERFSAEFPKEGPSILRIQQVVRGDSAAYFCASSPTGGSSYNEQFFGPGTRLTVL.

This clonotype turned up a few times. The CDR3 nucleotides read TGCGCCAGCAGCTTATTGGGGGGGACCCCGTCGGAGCAGTTCTTC. Translation: CASSLLGGTPSEQFF. This chain uses TRBV5-1 with TRBJ2-1, with 7 positions matching TRBD2. J was trimmed by 10 bases and V by 2 bases; bases with no gene match: 12. The germline gives CDR1 SGHRS, CDR2 YFSETQ. This CDR3 has 15 amino acids.

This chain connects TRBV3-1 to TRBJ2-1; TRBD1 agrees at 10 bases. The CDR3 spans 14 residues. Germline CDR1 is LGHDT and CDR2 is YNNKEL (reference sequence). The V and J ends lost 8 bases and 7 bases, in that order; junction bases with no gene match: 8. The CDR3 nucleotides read TGTGCCAGCGGCGGACAGGGGGTAGGGAATGAGCAGTTCTTC. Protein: CASGGQGVGNEQFF.

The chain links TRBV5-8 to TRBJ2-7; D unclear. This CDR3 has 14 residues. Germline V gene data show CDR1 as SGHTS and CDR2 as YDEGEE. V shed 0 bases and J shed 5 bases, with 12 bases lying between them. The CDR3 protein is CASSLVSYGDEQYF. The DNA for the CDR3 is TGTGCCAGCAGCTTGGTAAGCTACGGCGACGAGCAGTACTTC.